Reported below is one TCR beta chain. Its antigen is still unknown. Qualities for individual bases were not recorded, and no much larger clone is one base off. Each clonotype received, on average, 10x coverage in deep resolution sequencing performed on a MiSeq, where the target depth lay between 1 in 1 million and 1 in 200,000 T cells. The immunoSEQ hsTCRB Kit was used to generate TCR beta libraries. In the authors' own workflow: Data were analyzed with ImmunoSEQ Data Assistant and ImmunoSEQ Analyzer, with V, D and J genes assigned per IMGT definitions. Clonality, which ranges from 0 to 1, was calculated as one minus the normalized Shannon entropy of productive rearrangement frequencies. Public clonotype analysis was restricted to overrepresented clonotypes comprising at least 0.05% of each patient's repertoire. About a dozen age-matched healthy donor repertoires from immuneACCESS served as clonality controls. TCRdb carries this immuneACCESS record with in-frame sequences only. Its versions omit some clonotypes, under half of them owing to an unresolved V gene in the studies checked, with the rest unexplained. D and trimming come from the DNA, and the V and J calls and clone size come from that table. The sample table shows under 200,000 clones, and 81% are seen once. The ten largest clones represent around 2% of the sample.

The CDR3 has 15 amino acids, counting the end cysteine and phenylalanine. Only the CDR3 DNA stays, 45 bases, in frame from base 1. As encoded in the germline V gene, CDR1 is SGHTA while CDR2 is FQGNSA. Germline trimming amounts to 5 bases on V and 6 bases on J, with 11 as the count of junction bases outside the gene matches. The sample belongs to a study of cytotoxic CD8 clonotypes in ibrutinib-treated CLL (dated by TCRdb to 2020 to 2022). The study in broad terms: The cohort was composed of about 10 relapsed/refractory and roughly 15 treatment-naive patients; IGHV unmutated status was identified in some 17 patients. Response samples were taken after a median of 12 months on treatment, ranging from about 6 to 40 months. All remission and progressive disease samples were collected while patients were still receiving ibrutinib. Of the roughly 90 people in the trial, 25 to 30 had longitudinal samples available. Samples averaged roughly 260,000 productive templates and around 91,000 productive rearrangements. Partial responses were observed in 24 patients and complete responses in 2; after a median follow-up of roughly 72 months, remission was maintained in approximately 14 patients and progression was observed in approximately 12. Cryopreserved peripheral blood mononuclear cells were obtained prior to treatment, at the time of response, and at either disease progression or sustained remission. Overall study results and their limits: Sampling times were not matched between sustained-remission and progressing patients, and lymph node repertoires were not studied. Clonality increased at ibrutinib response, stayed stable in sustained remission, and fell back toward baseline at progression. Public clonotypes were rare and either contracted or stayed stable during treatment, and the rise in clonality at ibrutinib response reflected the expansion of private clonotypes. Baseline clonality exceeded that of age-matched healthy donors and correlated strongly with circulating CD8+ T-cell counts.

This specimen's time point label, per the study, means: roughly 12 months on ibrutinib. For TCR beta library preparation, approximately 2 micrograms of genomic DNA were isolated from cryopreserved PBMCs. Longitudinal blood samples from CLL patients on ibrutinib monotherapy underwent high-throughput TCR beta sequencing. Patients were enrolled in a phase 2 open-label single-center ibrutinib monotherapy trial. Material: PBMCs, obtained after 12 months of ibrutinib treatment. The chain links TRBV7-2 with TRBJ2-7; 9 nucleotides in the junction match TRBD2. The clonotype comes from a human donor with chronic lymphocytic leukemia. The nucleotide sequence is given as TGTGCCAGCAGCCCGACGCGCGCGGGAGGGCGCGAGCAGTACTTC. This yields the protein CASSPTRAGGREQYF.